This T cell receptor (beta chain) is drawn from a study of precursors of human CD4 cytotoxic T cells. The study, taken as a whole, reports: Compared with TCM and TEM, TEMRA subsets showed lower diversity and more expanded clonotypes. Expanded effector clonotypes made up more of IL-7Rhigh TEMRA clonotypes than TEM or TCM clonotypes. This human observational design limits firm conclusions on precursor-effector directionality.

This clonotype is large (0.1 to 1%) in the sample. Its specificity is not known. Four sorted CD4+ memory subsets, central memory, effector memory, IL-7R-high TEMRA and IL-7R-negative TEMRA, were UMI-sequenced. MiXCR, applied by TCRdb to the reads, yields one record per CDR3 protein. This sample has approximately 620 distinct CDR3 sequences, with roughly a fifth found just once. CDR3 size: 14 residues. Trimming cost V 6 bases and J 0 bases; bases outside gene matches: 4. The TCR sequence derives from a human donor in good health. V is TRBV12-3 or TRBV12-4 and J is TRBJ1-2, with 7 bases lining up with TRBD1. Sequenced material: memory CD4+ T cells from blood (PBMCs). The CDR3 region has the DNA TGTGCCAGCAGACGGGACAGTGCTAACTATGGCTACACCTTC. Translating it yields CASRRDSANYGYTF.